This T cell receptor (beta chain) is from a study of graft-versus-host responses after intestinal transplantation. CDR1 is SQVTM, CDR2 ANQGSEA, per germline. Trimming took 4 bases from V and 7 from J, leaving 5 bases between them. This CDR3 has 10 residues. Approximately 200,000 CFSE-labeled responder cells were plated with approximately 200,000 irradiated, violet-dye-labeled stimulator cells. This clone was seen a few times. Assay used: immunoSEQ multiplex PCR; TCRdb lists only in-frame clones, some missing. The top ten clones hold 3% to 4.5% of a sample with some 7,400 clones, roughly a third of them seen once.

Sequencing was performed on alloreactive CD8+ T cells from a mixed lymphocyte reaction culture, taken before transplantation. Documented subset: CFSE-low proliferating T cells sorted from approximately 6-day pre-transplant mixed lymphocyte reaction (GvH or HvG direction). The sequence was obtained from a human patient who was an organ donor for intestinal transplantation. This sequence joins TRBV29-1 and TRBJ2-1; D is perhaps TRBD2 (5 bases). CDR3 region: CSVAGNEQFF. CDR3 DNA: TGCAGCGTTGCGGGAAATGAGCAGTTCTTC.